This TCR beta chain came from a study of a mutant IDH1 vaccine in newly diagnosed glioma. Documented time point: baseline, week 1 (first vaccination visit). As for treatment: pre-vaccination baseline after standard-of-care therapy. Assay: immunoSEQ multiplex PCR; the TCRdb copy retains only in-frame clones and omits some. The profile shows about 24,000 clones, just over 90% of them singletons. Looked up from germline, CDR1 is SGHVS and CDR2 is FQNEAQ. With V trimmed by 5 bases and J by 3 bases, 4 bases remained unmatched. The CDR3 totals 14 residues. The clonotype originates from a man younger than 45 with glioma. Material: PBMCs, obtained from a glioma patient treated with radiotherapy, temozolomide or both. The chain uses TRBV7-8 and TRBJ2-1, with TRBD2 matching 7 bases. CDR3 sequence: CASSRTRHYNEQFF. CDR3 bases: TGTGCCAGCAGCCGGACTAGACACTACAATGAGCAGTTCTTC.